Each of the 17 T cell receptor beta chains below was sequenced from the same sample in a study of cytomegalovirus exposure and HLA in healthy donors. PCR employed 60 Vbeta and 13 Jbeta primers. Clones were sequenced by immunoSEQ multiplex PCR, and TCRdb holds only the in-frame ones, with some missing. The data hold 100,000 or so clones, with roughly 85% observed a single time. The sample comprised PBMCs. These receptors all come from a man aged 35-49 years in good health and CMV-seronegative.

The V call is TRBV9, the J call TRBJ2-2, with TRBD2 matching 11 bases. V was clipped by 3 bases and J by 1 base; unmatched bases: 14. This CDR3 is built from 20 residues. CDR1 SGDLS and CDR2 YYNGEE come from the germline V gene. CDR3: CASSELAGGTELLNTGELFF. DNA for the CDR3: TGTGCCAGCAGCGAATTAGCGGGGGGGACTGAATTATTGAACACCGGGGAGCTGTTTTTT.

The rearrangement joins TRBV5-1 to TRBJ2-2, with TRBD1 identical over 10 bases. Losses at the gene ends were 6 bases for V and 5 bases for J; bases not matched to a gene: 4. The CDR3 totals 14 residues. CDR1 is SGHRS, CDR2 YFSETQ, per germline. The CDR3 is CASNPGQGTGELFF. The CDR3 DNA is TGCGCCAGCAACCCGGGACAGGGGACCGGGGAGCTGTTTTTT.

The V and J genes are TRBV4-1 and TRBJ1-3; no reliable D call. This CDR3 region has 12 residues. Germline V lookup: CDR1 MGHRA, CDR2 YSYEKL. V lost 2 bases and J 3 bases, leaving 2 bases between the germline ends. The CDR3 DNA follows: TGCGCCAGCAGCCAACGTGGAAACACCATATATTTT. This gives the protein CASSQRGNTIYF.

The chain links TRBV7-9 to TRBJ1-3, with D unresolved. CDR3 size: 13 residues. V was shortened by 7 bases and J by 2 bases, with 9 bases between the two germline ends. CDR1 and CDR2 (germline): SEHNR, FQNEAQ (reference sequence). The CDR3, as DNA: TGTGCCAGCAAAGACACGGCTGGAAACACCATATATTTT. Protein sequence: CASKDTAGNTIYF.

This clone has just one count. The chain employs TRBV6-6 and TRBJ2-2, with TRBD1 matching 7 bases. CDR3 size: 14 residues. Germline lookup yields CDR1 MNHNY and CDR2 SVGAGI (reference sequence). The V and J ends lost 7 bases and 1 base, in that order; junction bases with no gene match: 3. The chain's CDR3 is CASTRQGNTGELFF. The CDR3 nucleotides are TGTGCCAGCACGAGACAGGGGAACACCGGGGAGCTGTTTTTT.

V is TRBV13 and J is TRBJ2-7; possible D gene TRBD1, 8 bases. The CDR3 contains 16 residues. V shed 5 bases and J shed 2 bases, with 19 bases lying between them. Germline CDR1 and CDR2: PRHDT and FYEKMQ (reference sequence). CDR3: CASSQQGGQPPYEQYF. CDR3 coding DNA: TGTGCCAGCAGCCAACAGGGGGGGCAACCCCCCTACGAGCAGTACTTC.

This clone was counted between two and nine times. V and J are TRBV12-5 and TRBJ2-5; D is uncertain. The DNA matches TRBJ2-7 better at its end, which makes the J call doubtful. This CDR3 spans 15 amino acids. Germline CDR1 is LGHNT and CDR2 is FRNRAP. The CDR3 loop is CASGLVMGGDYEQYF. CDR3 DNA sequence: TGTGCTAGTGGTTTGGTAATGGGCGGAGACTACGAGCAGTACTTC.

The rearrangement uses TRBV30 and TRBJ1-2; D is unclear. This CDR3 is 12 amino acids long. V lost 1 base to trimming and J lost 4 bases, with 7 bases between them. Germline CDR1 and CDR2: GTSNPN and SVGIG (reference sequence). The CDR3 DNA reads TGTGCCTGGAGTGCAAACACCTATGGCTACACCTTC. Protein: CAWSANTYGYTF.

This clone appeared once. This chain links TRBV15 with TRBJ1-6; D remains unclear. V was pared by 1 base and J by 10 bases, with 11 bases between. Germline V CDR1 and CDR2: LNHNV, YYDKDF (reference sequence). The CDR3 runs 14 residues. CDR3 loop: CATSRGEARSPLHF. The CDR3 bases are TGTGCCACCAGCAGAGGGGAGGCAAGGTCACCCCTCCACTTT.

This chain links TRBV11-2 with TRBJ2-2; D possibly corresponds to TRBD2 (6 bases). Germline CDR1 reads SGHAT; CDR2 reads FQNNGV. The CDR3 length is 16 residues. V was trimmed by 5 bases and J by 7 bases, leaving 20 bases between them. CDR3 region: CASSVTGGMGNGELFF. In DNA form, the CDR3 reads TGTGCCAGCAGCGTAACCGGGGGAATGGGGAACGGGGAGCTGTTTTTT. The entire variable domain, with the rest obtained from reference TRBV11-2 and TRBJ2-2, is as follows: EAGVAQSPRYKIIEKRQSVAFWCNPISGHATLYWYQQILGQGPKLLIQFQNNGVVDDSQLPKDRFSAERLKGVDSTLKIQPAKLEDSAVYLCASSVTGGMGNGELFFGEGSRLTVL.

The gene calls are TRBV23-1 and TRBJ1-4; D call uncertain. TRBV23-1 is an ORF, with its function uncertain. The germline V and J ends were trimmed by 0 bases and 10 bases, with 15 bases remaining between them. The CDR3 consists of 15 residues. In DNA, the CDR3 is TGCGCCAGCAGTCAATCGGGCAGGTCTGCACGAAAACTGTTTTTT. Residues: CASSQSGRSARKLFF.

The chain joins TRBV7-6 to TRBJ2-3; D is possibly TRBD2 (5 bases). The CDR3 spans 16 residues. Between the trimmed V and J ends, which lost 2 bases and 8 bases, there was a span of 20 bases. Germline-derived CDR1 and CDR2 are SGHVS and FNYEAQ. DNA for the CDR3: TGTGCCAGCAGCTTAATATCGGGTGAGCCGGCGGGTACGCAGTATTTT. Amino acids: CASSLISGEPAGTQYF.

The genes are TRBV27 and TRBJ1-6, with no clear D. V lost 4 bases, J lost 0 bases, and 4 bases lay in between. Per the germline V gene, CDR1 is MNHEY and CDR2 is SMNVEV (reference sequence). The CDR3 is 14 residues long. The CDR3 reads CASSWSSYNSPLHF. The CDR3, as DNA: TGTGCCAGCAGTTGGAGCTCCTATAATTCACCCCTCCACTTT.

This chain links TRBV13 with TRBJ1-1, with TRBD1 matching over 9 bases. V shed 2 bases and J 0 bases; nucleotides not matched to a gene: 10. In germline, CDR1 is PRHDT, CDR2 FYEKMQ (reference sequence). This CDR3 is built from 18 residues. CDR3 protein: CASSLPPPTGGMNTEAFF. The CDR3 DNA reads TGTGCCAGCAGCTTACCGCCCCCCACAGGGGGCATGAACACTGAAGCTTTCTTT.

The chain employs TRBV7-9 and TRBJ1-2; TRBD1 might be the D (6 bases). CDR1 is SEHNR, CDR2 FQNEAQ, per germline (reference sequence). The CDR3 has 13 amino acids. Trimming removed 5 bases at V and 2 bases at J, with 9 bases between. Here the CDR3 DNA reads TGTGCCAGCAGCCGGGACATCAACTATGGCTACACCTTC. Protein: CASSRDINYGYTF.

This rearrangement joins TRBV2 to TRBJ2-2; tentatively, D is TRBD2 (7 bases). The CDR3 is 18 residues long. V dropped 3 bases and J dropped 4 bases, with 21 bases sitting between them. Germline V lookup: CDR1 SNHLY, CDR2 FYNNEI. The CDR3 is CASSDGGVWGGPTGELFF. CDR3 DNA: TGTGCCAGCAGTGATGGCGGAGTTTGGGGGGGCCCCACCGGGGAGCTGTTTTTT. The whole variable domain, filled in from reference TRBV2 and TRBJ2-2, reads EPEVTQTPSHQVTQMGQEVILRCVPISNHLYFYWYRQILGQKVEFLVSFYNNEISEKSEIFDDQFSVERPDGSNFTLKIRSTKLEDSAMYFCASSDGGVWGGPTGELFFGEGSRLTVL.

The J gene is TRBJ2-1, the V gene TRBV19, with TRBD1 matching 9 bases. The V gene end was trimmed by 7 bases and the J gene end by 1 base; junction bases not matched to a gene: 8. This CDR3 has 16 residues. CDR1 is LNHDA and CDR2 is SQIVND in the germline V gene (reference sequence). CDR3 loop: CASTLSGTGSYNEQFF. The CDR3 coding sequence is TGTGCCAGTACCCTATCCGGGACAGGGTCCTACAATGAGCAGTTCTTC.